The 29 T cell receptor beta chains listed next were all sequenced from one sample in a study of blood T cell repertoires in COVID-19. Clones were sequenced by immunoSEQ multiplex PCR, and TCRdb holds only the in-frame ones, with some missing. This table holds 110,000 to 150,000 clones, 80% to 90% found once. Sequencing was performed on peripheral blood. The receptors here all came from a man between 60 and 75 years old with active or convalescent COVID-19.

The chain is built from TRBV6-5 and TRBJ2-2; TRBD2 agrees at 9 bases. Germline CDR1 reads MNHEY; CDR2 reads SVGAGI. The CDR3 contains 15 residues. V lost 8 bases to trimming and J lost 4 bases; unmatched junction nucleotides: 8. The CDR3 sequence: CASQAASGVTGELFF. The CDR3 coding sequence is TGTGCCAGCCAAGCTGCTAGCGGGGTCACCGGGGAGCTGTTTTTT.

CDR3 DNA sequence: TGTGCCAGCAGCGTACTGGGCCCCTATGGCTACACCTTC. Protein sequence: CASSVLGPYGYTF. The rearrangement joins TRBV9 to TRBJ1-2; D ambiguous. Deletions cut 1 base from V and 4 bases from J, with 8 bases between. In germline, CDR1 is SGDLS, CDR2 YYNGEE. This CDR3 contains 13 residues.

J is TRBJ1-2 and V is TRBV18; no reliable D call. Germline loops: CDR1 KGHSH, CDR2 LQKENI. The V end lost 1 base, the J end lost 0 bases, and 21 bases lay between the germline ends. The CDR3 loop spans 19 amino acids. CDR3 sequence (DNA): TGTGCCAGCTCACCACGACGCGGGGAGAACGGATTATCTAACTATGGCTACACCTTC. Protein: CASSPRRGENGLSNYGYTF.

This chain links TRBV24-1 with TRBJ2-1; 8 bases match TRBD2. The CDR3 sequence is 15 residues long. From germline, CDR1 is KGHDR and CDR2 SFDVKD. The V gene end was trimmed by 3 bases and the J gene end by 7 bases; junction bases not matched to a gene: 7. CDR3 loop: CATSDSGGPANEQFF. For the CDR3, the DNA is TGTGCCACCAGTGATAGCGGGGGCCCCGCAAATGAGCAGTTCTTC.

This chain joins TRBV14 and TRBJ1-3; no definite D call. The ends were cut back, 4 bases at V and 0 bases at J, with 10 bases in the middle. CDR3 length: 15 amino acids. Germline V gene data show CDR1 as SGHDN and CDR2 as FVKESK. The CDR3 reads CASSRTAHSGNTIYF. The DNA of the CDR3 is TGTGCCAGCAGCCGAACAGCCCACTCTGGAAACACCATATATTTT.

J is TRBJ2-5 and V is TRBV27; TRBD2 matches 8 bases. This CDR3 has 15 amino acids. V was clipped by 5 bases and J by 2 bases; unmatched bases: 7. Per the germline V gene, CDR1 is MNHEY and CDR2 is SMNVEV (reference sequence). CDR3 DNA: TGTGCCAGCAGTAAAACCGGGACTAGACAAGAGACCCAGTACTTC. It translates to CASSKTGTRQETQYF.

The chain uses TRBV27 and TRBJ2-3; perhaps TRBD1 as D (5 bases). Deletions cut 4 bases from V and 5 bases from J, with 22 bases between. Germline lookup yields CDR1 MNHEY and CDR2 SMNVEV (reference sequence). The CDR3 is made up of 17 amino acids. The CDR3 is CASSSIWTQGPQDTQYF. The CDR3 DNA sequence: TGTGCCAGCAGTTCCATATGGACACAAGGACCCCAAGATACGCAGTATTTT.

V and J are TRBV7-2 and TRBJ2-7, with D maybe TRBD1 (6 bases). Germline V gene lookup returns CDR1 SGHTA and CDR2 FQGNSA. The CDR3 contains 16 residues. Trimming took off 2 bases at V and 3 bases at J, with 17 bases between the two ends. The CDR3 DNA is TGTGCCAGCAGCTTAATGGTTTCAAGGGGGATCTACGAGCAGTACTTC. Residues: CASSLMVSRGIYEQYF.

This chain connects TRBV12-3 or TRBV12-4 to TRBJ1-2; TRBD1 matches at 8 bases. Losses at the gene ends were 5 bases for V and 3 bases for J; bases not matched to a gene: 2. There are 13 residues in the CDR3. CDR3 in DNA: TGTGCCAGCAGTCTACAGGGGGACTATGGCTACACCTTC. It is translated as CASSLQGDYGYTF.

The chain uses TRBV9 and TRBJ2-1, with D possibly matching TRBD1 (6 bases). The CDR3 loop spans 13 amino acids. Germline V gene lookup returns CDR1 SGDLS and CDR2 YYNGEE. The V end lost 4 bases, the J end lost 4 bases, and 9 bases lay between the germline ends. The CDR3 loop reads CASSFGQYNEQFF. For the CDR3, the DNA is TGTGCCAGCAGCTTCGGACAGTACAATGAGCAGTTCTTC.

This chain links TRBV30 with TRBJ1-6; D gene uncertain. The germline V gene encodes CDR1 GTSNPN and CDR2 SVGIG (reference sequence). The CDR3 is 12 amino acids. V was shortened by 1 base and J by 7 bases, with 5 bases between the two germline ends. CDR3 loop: CAWSASNSPLHF. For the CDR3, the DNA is TGTGCCTGGAGTGCTTCCAATTCACCCCTCCACTTT.

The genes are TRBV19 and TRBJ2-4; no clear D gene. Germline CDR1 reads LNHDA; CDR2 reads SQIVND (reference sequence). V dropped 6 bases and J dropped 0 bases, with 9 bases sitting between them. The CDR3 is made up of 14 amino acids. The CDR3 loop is CASREQLAKNIQYF. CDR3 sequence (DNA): TGTGCCAGTAGGGAACAGCTAGCCAAAAACATTCAGTACTTC.

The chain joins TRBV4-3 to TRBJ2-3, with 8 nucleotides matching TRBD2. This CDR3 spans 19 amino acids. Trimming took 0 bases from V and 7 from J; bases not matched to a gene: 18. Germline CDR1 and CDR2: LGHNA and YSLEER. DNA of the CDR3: TGCGCCAGCAGCCAAGATCTAGGGACTAGTTCTCCAATGTCCTATACGCAGTATTTT. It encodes CASSQDLGTSSPMSYTQYF.

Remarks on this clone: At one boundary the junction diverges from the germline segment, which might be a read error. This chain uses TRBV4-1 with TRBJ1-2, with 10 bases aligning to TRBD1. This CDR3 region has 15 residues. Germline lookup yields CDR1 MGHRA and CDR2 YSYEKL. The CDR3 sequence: CASSGTGVPKYGYTF. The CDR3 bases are TGCGCCAGCAGCGGGACAGGGGTCCCTAAGTATGGCTACACCTTC.

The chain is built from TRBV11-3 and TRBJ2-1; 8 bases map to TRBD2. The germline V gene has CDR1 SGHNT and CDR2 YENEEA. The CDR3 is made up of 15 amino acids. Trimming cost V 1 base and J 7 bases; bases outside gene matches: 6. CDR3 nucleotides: TGTGCCAGCAGCTTAGGATCACTAGCGGATAATGAGCAGTTCTTC. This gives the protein CASSLGSLADNEQFF.

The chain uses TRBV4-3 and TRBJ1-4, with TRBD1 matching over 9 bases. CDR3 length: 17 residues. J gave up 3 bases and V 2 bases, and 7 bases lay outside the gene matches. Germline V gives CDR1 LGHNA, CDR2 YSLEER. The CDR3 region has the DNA TGCGCCAGCAGCCAAACAGGGGGCATCGCGGCTAATGAAAAACTGTTTTTT. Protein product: CASSQTGGIAANEKLFF.

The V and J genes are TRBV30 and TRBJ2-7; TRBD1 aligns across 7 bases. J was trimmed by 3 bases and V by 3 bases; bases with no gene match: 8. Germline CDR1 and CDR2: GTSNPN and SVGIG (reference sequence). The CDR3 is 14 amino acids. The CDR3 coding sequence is TGTGCCTGGAGGAAGAAGGGACAGAGCTACGAGCAGTACTTC. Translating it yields CAWRKKGQSYEQYF.

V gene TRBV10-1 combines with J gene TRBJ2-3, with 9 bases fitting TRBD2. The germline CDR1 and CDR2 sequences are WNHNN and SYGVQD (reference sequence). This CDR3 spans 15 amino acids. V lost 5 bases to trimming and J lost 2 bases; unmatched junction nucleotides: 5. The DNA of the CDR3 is TGCGCCAGCAGTCCCCTAGCGGGATCCACAGATACGCAGTATTTT. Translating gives CASSPLAGSTDTQYF.

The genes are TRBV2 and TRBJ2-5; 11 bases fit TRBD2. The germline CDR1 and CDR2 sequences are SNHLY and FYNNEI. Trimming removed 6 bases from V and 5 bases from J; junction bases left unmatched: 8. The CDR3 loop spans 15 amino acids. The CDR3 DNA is TGTGCCAGCAGGAAACTTCTAGCGGGAGGCGAGACCCAGTACTTC. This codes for CASRKLLAGGETQYF. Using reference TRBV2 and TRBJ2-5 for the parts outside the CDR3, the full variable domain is EPEVTQTPSHQVTQMGQEVILRCVPISNHLYFYWYRQILGQKVEFLVSFYNNEISEKSEIFDDQFSVERPDGSNFTLKIRSTKLEDSAMYFCASRKLLAGGETQYFGPGTRLLVL.

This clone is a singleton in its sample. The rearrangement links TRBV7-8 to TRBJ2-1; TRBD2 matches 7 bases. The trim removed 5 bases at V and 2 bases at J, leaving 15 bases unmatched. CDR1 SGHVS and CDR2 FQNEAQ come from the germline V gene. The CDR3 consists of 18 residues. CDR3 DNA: TGTGCCAGCAGCGGTCCCGACCGATCTAGCGGAGCCTACAATGAGCAGTTCTTC. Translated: CASSGPDRSSGAYNEQFF.

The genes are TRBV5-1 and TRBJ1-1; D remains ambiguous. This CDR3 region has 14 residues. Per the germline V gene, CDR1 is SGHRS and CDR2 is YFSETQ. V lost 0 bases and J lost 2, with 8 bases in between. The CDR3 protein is CASSLEWHNTEAFF. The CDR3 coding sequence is TGCGCCAGCAGCTTGGAGTGGCATAACACTGAAGCTTTCTTT.

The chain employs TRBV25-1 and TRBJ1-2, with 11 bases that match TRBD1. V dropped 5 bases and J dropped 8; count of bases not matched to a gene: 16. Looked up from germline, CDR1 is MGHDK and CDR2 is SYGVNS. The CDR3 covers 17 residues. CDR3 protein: CASSSRTGGLSIRGYTF. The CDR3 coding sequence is TGTGCCAGCAGTTCTCGGACAGGGGGCTTAAGTATAAGGGGCTACACCTTC.

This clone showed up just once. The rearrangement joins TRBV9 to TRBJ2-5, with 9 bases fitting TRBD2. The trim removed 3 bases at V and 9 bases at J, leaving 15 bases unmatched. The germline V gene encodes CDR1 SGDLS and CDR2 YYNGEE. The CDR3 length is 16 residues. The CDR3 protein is CASSAPGLADDTAQYF. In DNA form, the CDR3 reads TGTGCCAGCAGCGCGCCGGGACTAGCAGATGATACGGCCCAGTACTTC.

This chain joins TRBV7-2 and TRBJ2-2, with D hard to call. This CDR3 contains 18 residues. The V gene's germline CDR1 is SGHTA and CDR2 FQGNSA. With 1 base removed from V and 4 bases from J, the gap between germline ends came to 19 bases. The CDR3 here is CASSLVAVKNSGTGELFF. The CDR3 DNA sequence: TGTGCCAGCAGCTTAGTTGCGGTTAAAAACTCGGGCACCGGGGAGCTGTTTTTT.

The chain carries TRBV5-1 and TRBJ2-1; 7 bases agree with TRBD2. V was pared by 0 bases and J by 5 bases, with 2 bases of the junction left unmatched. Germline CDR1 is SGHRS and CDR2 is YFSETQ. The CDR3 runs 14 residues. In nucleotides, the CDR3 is TGCGCCAGCAGCTTGGCCAGCGGGAACAATGAGCAGTTCTTC. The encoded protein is CASSLASGNNEQFF.

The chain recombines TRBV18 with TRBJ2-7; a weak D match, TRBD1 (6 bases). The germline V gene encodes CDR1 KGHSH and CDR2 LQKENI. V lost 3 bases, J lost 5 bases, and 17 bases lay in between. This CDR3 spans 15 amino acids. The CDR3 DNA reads TGTGCCAGCTCACCCGAGGGGGAACTTCTAGACGAGCAGTACGTC. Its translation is CASSPEGELLDEQYV.

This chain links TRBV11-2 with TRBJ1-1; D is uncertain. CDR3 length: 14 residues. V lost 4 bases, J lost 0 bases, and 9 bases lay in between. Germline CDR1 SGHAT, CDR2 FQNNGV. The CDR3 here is CASSWGGMNTEAFF. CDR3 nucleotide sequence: TGTGCCAGCAGCTGGGGAGGCATGAACACTGAAGCTTTCTTT. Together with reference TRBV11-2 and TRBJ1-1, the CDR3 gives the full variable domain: EAGVAQSPRYKIIEKRQSVAFWCNPISGHATLYWYQQILGQGPKLLIQFQNNGVVDDSQLPKDRFSAERLKGVDSTLKIQPAKLEDSAVYLCASSWGGMNTEAFFGQGTRLTVV.

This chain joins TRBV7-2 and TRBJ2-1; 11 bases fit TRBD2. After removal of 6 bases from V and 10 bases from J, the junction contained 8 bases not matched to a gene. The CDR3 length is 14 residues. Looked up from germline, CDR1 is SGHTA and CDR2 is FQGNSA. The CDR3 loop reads CASRPTSGRGEQFF. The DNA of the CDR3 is TGTGCCAGCAGGCCCACTAGCGGGAGAGGGGAGCAGTTCTTC.

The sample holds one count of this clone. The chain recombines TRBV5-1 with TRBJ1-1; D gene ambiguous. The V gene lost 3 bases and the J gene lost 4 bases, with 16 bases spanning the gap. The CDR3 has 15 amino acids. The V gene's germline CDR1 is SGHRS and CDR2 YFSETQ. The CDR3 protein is CASSSTGISATEAFF. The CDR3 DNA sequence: TGCGCCAGCAGCTCAACGGGAATTTCGGCCACTGAAGCTTTCTTT.